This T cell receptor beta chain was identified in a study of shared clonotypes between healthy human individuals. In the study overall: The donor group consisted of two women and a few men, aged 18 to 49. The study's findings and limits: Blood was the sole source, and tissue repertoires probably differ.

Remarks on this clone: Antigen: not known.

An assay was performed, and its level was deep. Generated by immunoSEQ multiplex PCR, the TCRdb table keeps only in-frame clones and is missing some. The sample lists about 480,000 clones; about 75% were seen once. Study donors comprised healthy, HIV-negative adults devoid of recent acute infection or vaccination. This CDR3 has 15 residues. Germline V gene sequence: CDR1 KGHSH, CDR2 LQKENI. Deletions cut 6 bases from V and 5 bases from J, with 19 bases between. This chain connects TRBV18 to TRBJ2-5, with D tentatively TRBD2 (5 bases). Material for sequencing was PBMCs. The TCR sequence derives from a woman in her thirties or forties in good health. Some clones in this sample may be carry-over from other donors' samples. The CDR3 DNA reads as TGTGCCAGCTCTCAAGGACCCGACTGGAGGGAGACCCAGTACTTC. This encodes CASSQGPDWRETQYF.